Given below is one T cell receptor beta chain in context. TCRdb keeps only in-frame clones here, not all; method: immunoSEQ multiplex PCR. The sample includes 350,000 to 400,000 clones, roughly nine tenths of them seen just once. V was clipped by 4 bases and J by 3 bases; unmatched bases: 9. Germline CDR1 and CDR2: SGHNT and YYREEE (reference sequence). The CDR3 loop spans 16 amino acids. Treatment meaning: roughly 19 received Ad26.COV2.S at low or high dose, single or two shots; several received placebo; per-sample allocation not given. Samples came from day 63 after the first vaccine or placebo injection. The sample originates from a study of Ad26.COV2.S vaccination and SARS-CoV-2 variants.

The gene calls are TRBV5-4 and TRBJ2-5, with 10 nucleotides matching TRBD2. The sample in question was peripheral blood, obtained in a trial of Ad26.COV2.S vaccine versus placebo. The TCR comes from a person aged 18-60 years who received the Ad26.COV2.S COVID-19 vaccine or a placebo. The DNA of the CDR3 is TGTGCCAGCAGCAGCCAACTAGCGGGGTATAAAGAGACCCAGTACTTC. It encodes CASSSQLAGYKETQYF. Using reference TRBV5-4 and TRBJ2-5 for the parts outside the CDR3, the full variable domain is ETGVTQSPTHLIKTRGQQVTLRCSSQSGHNTVSWYQQALGQGPQFIFQYYREEENGRGNFPPRFSGLQFPNYSSELNVNALELDDSALYLCASSSQLAGYKETQYFGPGTRLLVL.